These T cell receptor beta chains were read from a single sample in a study of lymphopenia after photon versus proton radiotherapy. This table comes from immunoSEQ multiplex PCR, and its TCRdb copy is limited to in-frame clones, with some not included. The sample lists 29,000 or so clones; about 87% were seen once. The sequencing here drew on peripheral blood, taken from a patient treated with proton-based radiotherapy. The receptors derive from a woman between 55 and 75 years old with cholangiocarcinoma. Some clones in this sample may be carry-over from other donors' samples. Both conserved end residues are part of each CDR3. Each record gives: V gene, clone size, D gene, J gene, CDR3 protein, CDR3 DNA. The D gene is left open where the match is weak. The size of a clone is reported for some rows only, either as once, few or many, or as a class for expanded clones.

TRBV15,-,TRBD2,TRBJ2-7,CATSTRTSGNYEQYF,TGTGCCACCAGCACCCGGACTAGCGGAAACTACGAGCAGTACTTC
TRBV5-5,-,TRBD1,TRBJ2-7,CASSPWTGVEQYF,TGTGCCAGCAGCCCCTGGACAGGAGTTGAGCAGTACTTC
TRBV9,-,TRBD2,TRBJ2-3,CASSVTSGSDTQYF,TGTGCCAGCAGCGTGACTAGCGGATCAGATACGCAGTATTTT
TRBV10-1,-,TRBD2,TRBJ2-5,CASSPGLVGSSGTETQYF,TGCGCCAGCAGTCCTGGTTTGGTCGGGTCTAGCGGGACAGAGACCCAGTACTTC
TRBV7-2,once,TRBD2,TRBJ2-7,CASSWGGSYEQYF,TGTGCCAGCAGCTGGGGAGGGTCCTACGAGCAGTACTTC
TRBV19,once,TRBD2,TRBJ2-3,CASSELALTDTQYF,TGTGCCAGTAGTGAACTAGCGCTCACAGATACGCAGTATTTT
TRBV7-2,-,-,TRBJ2-3,CASSPVDTQYF,TGTGCCAGCAGCCCCGTAGATACGCAGTATTTT
TRBV5-1,once,-,TRBJ2-7,CASSLAFGNEQYF,TGCGCCAGCAGCTTGGCCTTCGGGAATGAGCAGTACTTC
TRBV5-1,-,TRBD1,TRBJ1-5,CASSIRGSNQPQHF,TGCGCCAGCAGCATCAGGGGGAGCAATCAGCCCCAGCATTTT
TRBV9,-,TRBD2,TRBJ2-1,CASSVERGGDNEQFF,TGTGCCAGCAGCGTAGAGCGGGGGGGAGACAATGAGCAGTTCTTC
TRBV2,-,-,TRBJ1-2,CASSVGQVGNYGYTF,TGTGCCAGCAGTGTTGGGCAGGTCGGTAACTATGGCTACACCTTC
TRBV7-2,-,TRBD2,TRBJ2-7,CASSAPFLAGGHYEQYF,TGTGCCAGCAGCGCCCCATTTTTGGCGGGAGGCCACTACGAGCAGTACTTC
TRBV2,-,-,TRBJ1-1,CASRAEWGSTEAFF,TGTGCCAGCAGGGCTGAGTGGGGTTCCACTGAAGCTTTCTTT
TRBV30,-,-,TRBJ2-5,CAWSRDGFSGTQYF,TGTGCCTGGAGTCGGGACGGTTTTTCTGGAACCCAGTACTTC
TRBV7-2,-,-,TRBJ1-1,CASSRARNTEAFF,TGTGCCAGCAGCAGGGCCCGGAACACTGAAGCTTTCTTT
TRBV9,once,-,TRBJ1-2,CASSPSQGLYGYTF,TGTGCCAGCAGCCCCAGTCAGGGCCTTTATGGCTACACCTTC
TRBV7-7,-,TRBD1,TRBJ2-1,CASSPTGNNEQFF,TGTGCCAGCAGCCCGACAGGGAATAATGAGCAGTTCTTC